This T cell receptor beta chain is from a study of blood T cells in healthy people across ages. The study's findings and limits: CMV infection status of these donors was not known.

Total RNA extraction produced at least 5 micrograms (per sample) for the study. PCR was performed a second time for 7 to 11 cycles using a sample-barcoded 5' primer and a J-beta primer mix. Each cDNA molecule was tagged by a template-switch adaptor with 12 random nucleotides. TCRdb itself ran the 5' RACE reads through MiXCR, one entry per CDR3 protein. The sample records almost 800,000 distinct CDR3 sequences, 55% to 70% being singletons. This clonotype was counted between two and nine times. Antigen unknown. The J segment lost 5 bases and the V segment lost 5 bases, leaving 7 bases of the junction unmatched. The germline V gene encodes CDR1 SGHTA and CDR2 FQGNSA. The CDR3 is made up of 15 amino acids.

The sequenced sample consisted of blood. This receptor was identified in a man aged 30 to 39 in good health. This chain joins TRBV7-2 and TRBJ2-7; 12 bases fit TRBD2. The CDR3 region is CASSGALAGGNEQYF. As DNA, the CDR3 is TGTGCCAGCAGCGGAGCACTAGCGGGGGGAAACGAGCAGTACTTC.